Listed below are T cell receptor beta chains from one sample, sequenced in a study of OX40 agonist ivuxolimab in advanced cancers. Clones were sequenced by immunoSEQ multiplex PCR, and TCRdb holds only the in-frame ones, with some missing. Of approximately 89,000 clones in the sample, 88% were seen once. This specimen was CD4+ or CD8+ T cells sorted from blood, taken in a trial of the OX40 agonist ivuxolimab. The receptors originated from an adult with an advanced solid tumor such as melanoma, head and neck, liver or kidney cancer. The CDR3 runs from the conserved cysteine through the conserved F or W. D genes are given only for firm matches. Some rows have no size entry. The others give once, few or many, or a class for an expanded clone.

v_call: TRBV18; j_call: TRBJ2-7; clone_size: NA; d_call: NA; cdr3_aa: CASSPSFRFYEQYF; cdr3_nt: TGTGCCAGCTCCCCGAGCTTCAGATTCTACGAGCAGTACTTC
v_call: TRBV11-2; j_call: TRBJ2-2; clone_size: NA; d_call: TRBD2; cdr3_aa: CASSLRGANTGELFF; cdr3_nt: TGTGCCAGCAGCTTACGGGGGGCGAACACCGGGGAGCTGTTTTTT
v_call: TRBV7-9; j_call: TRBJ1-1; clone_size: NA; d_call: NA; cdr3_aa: CASSQNRGLNTEAFF; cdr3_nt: TGTGCCAGCAGCCAAAATAGGGGGTTAAACACTGAAGCTTTCTTT
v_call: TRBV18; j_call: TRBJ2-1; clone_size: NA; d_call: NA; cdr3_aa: CASSPPVVYNEQFF; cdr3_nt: TGTGCCAGCTCACCACCGGTGGTCTACAATGAGCAGTTCTTC
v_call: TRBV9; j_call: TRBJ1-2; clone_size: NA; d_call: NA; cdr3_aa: CASSADPGRNGYTF; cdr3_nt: TGTGCCAGCAGCGCAGATCCGGGGCGGAATGGCTACACCTTC
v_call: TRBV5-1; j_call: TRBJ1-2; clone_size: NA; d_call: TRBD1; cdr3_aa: CASSAPGTGAAPTYGYTF; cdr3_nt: TGCGCCAGCAGCGCCCCCGGGACAGGGGCCGCCCCTACCTATGGCTACACCTTC
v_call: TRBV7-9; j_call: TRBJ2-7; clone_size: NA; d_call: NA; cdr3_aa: CASSLGGTSYEQYF; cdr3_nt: TGTGCCAGCAGCTTAGGCGGGACATCCTACGAGCAGTACTTC
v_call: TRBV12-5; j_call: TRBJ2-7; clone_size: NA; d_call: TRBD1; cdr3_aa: CASGPGQGTSYEQYF; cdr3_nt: TGTGCTAGTGGTCCTGGACAGGGAACTTCCTACGAGCAGTACTTC
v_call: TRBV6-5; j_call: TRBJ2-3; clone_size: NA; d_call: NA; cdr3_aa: CASSYSSQGRTDTQYF; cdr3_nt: TGTGCCAGCAGTTACTCGAGCCAGGGGAGGACAGATACGCAGTATTTT
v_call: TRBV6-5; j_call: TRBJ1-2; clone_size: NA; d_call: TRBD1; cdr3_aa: CASSYGGQYGYTF; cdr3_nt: TGTGCCAGCAGTTACGGGGGACAGTATGGCTACACCTTC
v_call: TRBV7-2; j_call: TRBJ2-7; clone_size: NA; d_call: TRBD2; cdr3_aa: CARGVFPYEQYF; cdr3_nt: TGTGCCCGGGGGGTTTTCCCCTACGAGCAGTACTTC
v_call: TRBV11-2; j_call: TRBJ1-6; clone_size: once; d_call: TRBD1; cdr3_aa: CASTPDRGGNSPLHF; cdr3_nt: TGTGCCAGCACCCCGGACAGGGGCGGTAATTCACCCCTCCACTTT
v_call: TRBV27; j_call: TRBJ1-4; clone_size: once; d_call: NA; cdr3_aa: CASSSTEGSNEKLFF; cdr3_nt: TGTGCCAGCAGTTCCACGGAGGGCAGTAATGAAAAACTGTTTTTT
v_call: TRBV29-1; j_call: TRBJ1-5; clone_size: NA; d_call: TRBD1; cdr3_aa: CSVAMGQGDQPQHF; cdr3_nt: TGCAGCGTTGCGATGGGTCAGGGGGATCAGCCCCAGCATTTT
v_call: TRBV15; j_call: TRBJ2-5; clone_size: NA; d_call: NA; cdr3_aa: CATSSLGAQYF; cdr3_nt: TGTGCCACCAGCAGCCTAGGGGCCCAGTACTTC
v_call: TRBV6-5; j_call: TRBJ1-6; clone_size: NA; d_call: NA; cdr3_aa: CASSYSLNSPLHF; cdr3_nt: TGTGCCAGCAGTTACTCCCTTAATTCACCCCTCCACTTT
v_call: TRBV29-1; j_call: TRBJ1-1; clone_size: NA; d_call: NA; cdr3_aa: CSEARAGNTEAFF; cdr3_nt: TGCAGCGAAGCCAGGGCGGGGAACACTGAAGCTTTCTTT
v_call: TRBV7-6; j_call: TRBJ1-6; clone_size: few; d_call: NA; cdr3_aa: CASSFQTDSPLHF; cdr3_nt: TGTGCCAGCAGCTTCCAGACGGATTCACCCCTCCACTTT
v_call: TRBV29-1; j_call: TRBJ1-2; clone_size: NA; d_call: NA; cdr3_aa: CSVRTQTNYGYTF; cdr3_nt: TGCAGCGTCCGGACCCAGACTAACTATGGCTACACCTTC
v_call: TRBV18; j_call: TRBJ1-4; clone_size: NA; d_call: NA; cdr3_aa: CASSPPVQRNEKLFF; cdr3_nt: TGTGCCAGCTCACCACCGGTTCAGCGGAATGAAAAACTGTTTTTT
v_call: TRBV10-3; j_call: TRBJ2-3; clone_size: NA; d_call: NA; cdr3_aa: CAISEPNTDTQYF; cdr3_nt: TGTGCCATCAGTGAGCCAAACACAGATACGCAGTATTTT
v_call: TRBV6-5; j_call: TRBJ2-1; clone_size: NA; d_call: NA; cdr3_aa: CASGLWGGEQFF; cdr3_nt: TGTGCCAGCGGGCTGTGGGGTGGTGAGCAGTTCTTC
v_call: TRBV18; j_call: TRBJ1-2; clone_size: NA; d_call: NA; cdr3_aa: CASSLGAGETYGYTF; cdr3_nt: TGTGCCAGCTCTCTCGGGGCCGGAGAAACCTATGGCTACACCTTC
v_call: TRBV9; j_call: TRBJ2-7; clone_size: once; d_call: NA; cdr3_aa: CASSVATGPLSYEQYF; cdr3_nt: TGTGCCAGCAGCGTGGCTACAGGTCCTCTCTCCTACGAGCAGTACTTC
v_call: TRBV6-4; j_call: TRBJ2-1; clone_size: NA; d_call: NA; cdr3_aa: CASSDTQVGEQFF; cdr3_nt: TGTGCCAGCAGTGACACACAGGTGGGTGAGCAGTTCTTC
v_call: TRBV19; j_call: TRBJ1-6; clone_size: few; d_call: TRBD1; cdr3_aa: CASSTTGALNSPLHF; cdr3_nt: TGTGCCAGTAGTACGACAGGGGCGCTTAATTCACCCCTCCACTTT
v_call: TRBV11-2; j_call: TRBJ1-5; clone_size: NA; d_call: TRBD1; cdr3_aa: CASSPGGSNQPQHF; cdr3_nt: TGTGCCAGCAGCCCAGGGGGGAGCAATCAGCCCCAGCATTTT
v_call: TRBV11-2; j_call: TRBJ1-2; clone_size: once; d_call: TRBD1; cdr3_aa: CASSSPTGQGAKGYTF; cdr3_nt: TGTGCCAGCAGTTCACCCACGGGACAGGGGGCGAAAGGCTACACCTTC
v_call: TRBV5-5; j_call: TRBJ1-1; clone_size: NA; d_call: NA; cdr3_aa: CASSLGGPVRTEAFF; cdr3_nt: TGTGCCAGCAGCTTGGGGGGGCCAGTTCGGACTGAAGCTTTCTTT